Listed here are 21 T cell receptor beta chains from one sample, sequenced in a study of CD8+CD57+ T cells in acquired aplastic anemia. Patients selected for sequencing had displayed CD8+CD57+ cell expansion by flow cytometry. The template used for profiling TCR beta VDJ and CDR3 was genomic DNA. Each CDR3 protein is one row after TCRdb ran MiXCR on the reads. The repertoire holds some 150,000 distinct CDR3 sequences, with around half as singletons. The specimen sequenced was sorted CD4+, CD8+, or CD8+CD57+ T cells (not recorded which) from PBMCs. These receptors all stem from a human donor with aplastic anemia.

The chain uses TRBV19 and TRBJ2-7, with 9 positions matching TRBD1. Unmatched junction bases numbered 4, after V lost 4 bases and J lost 3 bases. The CDR3 covers 14 residues. Germline lookup yields CDR1 LNHDA and CDR2 SQIVND (reference sequence). CDR3 sequence (DNA): TGTGCCAGTAGTACCGGGACAGGGATCTACGAGCAGTACTTC. It translates to CASSTGTGIYEQYF.

This clonotype was seen ten or more times. The CDR3 sequence: CASKNTEAFF. Here the CDR3 DNA reads TGTGCCAGCAAGAACACTGAAGCTTTCTTT. The chain has TRBV6-1 and TRBJ1-1; D is undetermined. The CDR3 has 10 amino acids. Per the germline V gene, CDR1 is MNHNS and CDR2 is SASEGT. The V end was cut by 7 bases, the J end by 1 base, with 1 base between.

V gene TRBV5-1 combines with J gene TRBJ2-2; 10 nucleotides line up with TRBD2. Per germline, CDR1 SGHRS and CDR2 YFSETQ. The CDR3 contains 15 residues. V lost 0 bases, J lost 7 bases, and 3 bases stayed unmatched. CDR3 nucleotides: TGCGCCAGCAGCTTGGTAGCGGGGGGCAGCGGGGAGCTGTTTTTT. Translating gives CASSLVAGGSGELFF.

This clonotype was counted a single time. This chain joins TRBV10-3 and TRBJ1-1; 8 bases align to TRBD1. The CDR3 spans 15 residues. V shed 0 bases, J shed 1 base, and the junction held 1 base outside the gene matches. Germline CDR1 is ENHRY and CDR2 is SYGVKD. CDR3 protein: CAISESGQGNTEAFF. CDR3 DNA sequence: TGTGCCATCAGTGAGTCCGGACAGGGGAACACTGAAGCTTTCTTT.

This clonotype was counted a few times. CDR3 coding DNA: TGTGCCAGCAGCTCGGGGGGGCCAAAAGATACGCAGTATTTT. Translating it yields CASSSGGPKDTQYF. The chain joins TRBV3-1 to TRBJ2-3, with 8 bases that match TRBD2. The CDR3 is made up of 14 amino acids. V dropped 5 bases and J dropped 5; count of bases not matched to a gene: 6. CDR1 LGHDT and CDR2 YNNKEL come from the germline V gene (reference sequence).

This clonotype was seen a handful of times. The genes are TRBV6-2 or TRBV6-3 and TRBJ1-5, with a tentative D call TRBD1 (5 bases). The V gene's germline CDR1 is MNHEY and CDR2 SVGEGT. V dropped 4 bases and J dropped 4 bases, with 14 bases sitting between them. This CDR3 spans 15 amino acids. Written as DNA, the CDR3 is TGTGCCAGCAGTTTATGGGGCAGGGATAATCAGCCCCAGCATTTT. Amino acid sequence: CASSLWGRDNQPQHF.

This rearrangement joins TRBV7-9 to TRBJ1-1; D not resolved. V lost 0 bases, J lost 0 bases, and 5 bases lay in between. The CDR3 runs to 14 residues. Germline V CDR1 and CDR2: SEHNR, FQNEAQ (reference sequence). This CDR3 reads CASSLASLNTEAFF. The CDR3 bases are TGTGCCAGCAGCTTAGCGTCTCTGAACACTGAAGCTTTCTTT.

V is TRBV10-3 and J is TRBJ2-3; perhaps TRBD2 as D (6 bases). Germline-derived CDR1 and CDR2 are ENHRY and SYGVKD. There are 12 residues in the CDR3. Trimming pared 4 bases from V and 6 bases from J, leaving 8 bases between. CDR3: CAISGGEDTQYF. As DNA, the CDR3 is TGTGCCATCAGTGGGGGGGAGGATACGCAGTATTTT.

This clonotype was seen at least ten times. The chain employs TRBV7-2 and TRBJ2-5; D possibly uses TRBD1 or TRBD2 (5 bases each). The CDR3 is 14 residues long. Trimming left V 1 base short and J 2 bases short, with 8 bases between. The germline CDR1 and CDR2 sequences are SGHTA and FQGNSA. CDR3 DNA: TGTGCCAGCAGCTTAGGATGGGGGCAAGAGACCCAGTACTTC. This gives the protein CASSLGWGQETQYF.

V gene TRBV15 combines with J gene TRBJ1-6; D may be TRBD1 (6 bases). V dropped 3 bases and J dropped 7 bases, with 10 bases sitting between them. Germline V gene sequence: CDR1 LNHNV, CDR2 YYDKDF (reference sequence). CDR3 length: 14 residues. CDR3 residues: CATSRSQGNSPLHF. CDR3 DNA: TGTGCCACCAGCAGGAGTCAGGGGAATTCACCCCTCCACTTT. Full variable domain (outside the CDR3, taken from reference TRBV15 and TRBJ1-6): DAMVIQNPRYQVTQFGKPVTLSCSQTLNHNVMYWYQQKSSQAPKLLFHYYDKDFNNEADTPDNFQSRRPNTSFCFLDIRSPGLGDTAMYLCATSRSQGNSPLHFGNGTRLTVT.

This clonotype has at least ten counts. This sequence joins TRBV12-3 or TRBV12-4 and TRBJ2-2, with D maybe TRBD2 (5 bases). CDR3 length equals 14 residues. Between the trimmed V and J ends, which lost 3 bases and 4 bases, there was a span of 9 bases. CDR3 sequence (DNA): TGTGCCAGCAGTTTTAGCGCATCCACCGGGGAGCTGTTTTTT. Translating gives CASSFSASTGELFF.

The chain couples TRBV12-3 or TRBV12-4 to TRBJ2-7, with D unclear. V lost 6 bases and J 6 bases, leaving 12 bases between the germline ends. CDR3 length: 12 residues. CDR3 DNA sequence: TGTGCCAGCAGCCTAAGAACCTGCGAGCAGTACTTC. Its protein is CASSLRTCEQYF.

This clonotype was counted ten times or more. V usage is TRBV5-8 and J usage is TRBJ2-5, with D possibly TRBD2 on 7 matching bases. V lost 4 bases to trimming and J lost 4 bases, with 17 bases between them. The CDR3 contains 15 residues. Germline CDR1 SGHTS, CDR2 YDEGEE. The CDR3 DNA follows: TGTGCCAGCAGCCTCCAGCGGGGCAGGGGAGAGACCCAGTACTTC. Translation: CASSLQRGRGETQYF.

The chain uses TRBV10-2 and TRBJ1-2; D gene ambiguous. CDR3 length equals 13 residues. V was trimmed by 11 bases and J by 3 bases, leaving 16 bases between them. The germline V gene encodes CDR1 WSHSY and CDR2 SAAADI. CDR3 in amino acids: CASIGEGYYGYTF. CDR3 nucleotides: TGCGCCTCCATTGGGGAAGGGTACTATGGCTACACCTTC.

V is TRBV11-2 and J is TRBJ1-1; no reliable D call. This CDR3 has 12 amino acids. From germline, CDR1 is SGHAT and CDR2 FQNNGV. The ends were cut back, 5 bases at V and 4 bases at J, with 8 bases in the middle. DNA for the CDR3: TGTGCCAGCAGCGCAGCGGGCACTGAAGCTTTCTTT. Its protein product is CASSAAGTEAFF.

This clonotype was counted ten times or more. This chain uses TRBV19 with TRBJ2-1, with 7 bases that match TRBD2. Germline V gene sequence: CDR1 LNHDA, CDR2 SQIVND (reference sequence). CDR3 length: 13 residues. V was pared by 8 bases and J by 2 bases, with 3 bases of the junction left unmatched. The DNA for the CDR3 is TGTGCCAGTGGTCGGGGGGCCTACAATGAGCAGTTCTTC. It encodes CASGRGAYNEQFF.

This clonotype has a single count. Since the CDR3 does not end with the conserved phenylalanine or tryptophan, this likely comes from a read error. The V call is TRBV3-1, the J call TRBJ1-4, with 8 bases identical to TRBD1. Germline CDR1 and CDR2: LGHDT and YNNKEL (reference sequence). The CDR3 consists of 14 residues. V lost 5 bases and J lost 8; bases outside the gene matches: 7. CDR3 in amino acids: CASSGGQGREKLFL. The CDR3 DNA reads as TGTGCCAGCAGCGGAGGACAGGGTCGCGAAAAACTGTTTCTT.

V and J are TRBV7-9 and TRBJ1-2; D call uncertain. Between the trimmed V and J ends, which lost 3 bases and 7 bases, there was a span of 15 bases. The CDR3 is made up of 14 amino acids. Germline CDR1 is SEHNR and CDR2 is FQNEAQ (reference sequence). The CDR3 sequence is CASSFVKDVSGYTF. In nucleotides, the CDR3 is TGTGCCAGCAGCTTTGTTAAGGACGTGTCTGGCTACACCTTC.

This chain joins TRBV2 and TRBJ2-1; possibly TRBD1 for D (6 bases). From germline, CDR1 is SNHLY and CDR2 FYNNEI. The CDR3 covers 13 residues. V was clipped by 5 bases and J by 8 bases, with 13 bases between them. The CDR3 DNA sequence: TGTGCCAGCAGTCTTCCAGGGGTGGATGAGCAGTTCTTC. It yields the protein CASSLPGVDEQFF. Full variable domain (remainder filled in from reference TRBV2 and TRBJ2-1): EPEVTQTPSHQVTQMGQEVILRCVPISNHLYFYWYRQILGQKVEFLVSFYNNEISEKSEIFDDQFSVERPDGSNFTLKIRSTKLEDSAMYFCASSLPGVDEQFFGPGTRLTVL.

Many counts were recorded for this clonotype. The V gene is TRBV11-2, the J gene TRBJ2-1, with a tentative D call TRBD1 (6 bases). V gave up 4 bases and J gave up 0 bases, with 10 bases separating them. CDR1 and CDR2 (germline): SGHAT, FQNNGV. The CDR3 contains 15 residues. CDR3 nucleotide sequence: TGTGCCAGCAGCTCAGACAGGAGCTCCTACAATGAGCAGTTCTTC. It codes for CASSSDRSSYNEQFF.

This sequence joins TRBV20-1 and TRBJ1-2; possibly TRBD1 for D (5 bases). The CDR3 is 13 amino acids. Germline assignment: CDR1 DFQATT and CDR2 SNEGSKA (reference sequence). V was clipped by 4 bases and J by 3 bases, with 12 bases between them. CDR3 region: CSATGKGDYGYTF. The CDR3 coding sequence is TGCAGTGCTACAGGGAAGGGTGACTATGGCTACACCTTC.